The 3 T cell receptor beta chains reported below all come from one sample, sequenced in a study of T cells in Graves' hyperthyroidism and ophthalmopathy. Amplified regions were TCR beta CDR3 sequences from RNA transcripts. A first-round RT-PCR of the TCR CDR3 used the HTBI primer set. Each CDR3 protein gets one entry after TCRdb re-called the multiplex PCR reads with MiXCR. The data show roughly 710,000 distinct CDR3 sequences, roughly a third seen once. Sample: blood. These receptors were collected from a woman between 40 and 50 years old with Graves' hyperthyroidism.

This clonotype was seen many times. The rearrangement links TRBV10-3 to TRBJ1-2; 9 bases agree with TRBD1. Germline V gene sequence: CDR1 ENHRY, CDR2 SYGVKD. V dropped 10 bases and J dropped 8; count of bases not matched to a gene: 11. The CDR3 runs to 13 residues. The CDR3 DNA follows: TGTGCCACCGAACGAACAGGGGGCTACGGCTACACCTTC. The encoded protein is CATERTGGYGYTF.

This chain's CDR3 is CASSLDSPKNTEAFF. The CDR3 DNA is TGTGCCAGCAGCCTCGACAGCCCCAAGAACACTGAAGCTTTCTTT. The chain is built from TRBV7-2 and TRBJ1-1, with D tentatively TRBD1 (5 bases). The germline V and J ends were trimmed by 5 bases and 1 base, with 14 bases remaining between them. The CDR3 is 15 amino acids. The germline gives CDR1 SGHTA, CDR2 FQGNSA.

This clonotype was seen at least ten times. V is TRBV7-8 and J is TRBJ2-7; 8 nucleotides agree with TRBD2. The CDR3 sequence is 17 residues long. Unmatched junction bases numbered 14, after V lost 5 bases and J lost 2 bases. CDR1 SGHVS and CDR2 FQNEAQ come from the germline V gene. The DNA of the CDR3 is TGTGCCAGCAGCGCAGGTCTCGGCGGGGGGACAACCTACGAGCAGTACTTC. This sequence encodes CASSAGLGGGTTYEQYF.